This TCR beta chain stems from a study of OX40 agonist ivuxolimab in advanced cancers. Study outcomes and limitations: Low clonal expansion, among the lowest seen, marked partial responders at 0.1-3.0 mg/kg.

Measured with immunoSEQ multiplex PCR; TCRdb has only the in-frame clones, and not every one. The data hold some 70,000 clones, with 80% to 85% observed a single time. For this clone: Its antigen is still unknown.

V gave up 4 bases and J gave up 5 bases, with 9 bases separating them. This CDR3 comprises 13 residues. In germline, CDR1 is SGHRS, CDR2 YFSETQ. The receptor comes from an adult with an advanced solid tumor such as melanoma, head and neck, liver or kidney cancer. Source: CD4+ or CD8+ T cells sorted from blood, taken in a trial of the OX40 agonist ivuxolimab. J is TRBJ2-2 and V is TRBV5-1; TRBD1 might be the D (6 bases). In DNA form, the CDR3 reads TGCGCCAGCAGCCCCGGGACAACCGGGGAGCTGTTTTTT. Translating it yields CASSPGTTGELFF.